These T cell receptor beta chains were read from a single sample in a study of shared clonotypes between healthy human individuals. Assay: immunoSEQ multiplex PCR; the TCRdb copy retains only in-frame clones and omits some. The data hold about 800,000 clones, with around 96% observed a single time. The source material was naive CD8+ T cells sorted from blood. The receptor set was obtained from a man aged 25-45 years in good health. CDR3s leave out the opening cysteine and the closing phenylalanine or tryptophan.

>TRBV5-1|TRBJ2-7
ASSLGSGGSREQY
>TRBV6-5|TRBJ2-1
ASSPGLALTNEQF
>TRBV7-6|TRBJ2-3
ASSLPSGTDTQY
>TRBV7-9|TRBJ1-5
ASSLGNQPQH
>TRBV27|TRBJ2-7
ASSLIQGAYEQY
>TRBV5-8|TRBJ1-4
ASSSPGQDPNEKLF
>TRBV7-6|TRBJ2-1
ASSLGPSVAGNGNEQF
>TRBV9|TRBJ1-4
ASSDRGEKLF
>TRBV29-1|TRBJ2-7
SVQSGSVGEQY
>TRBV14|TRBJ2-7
ASSQGDRPYEQY
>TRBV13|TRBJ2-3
ASSLRRESTDTQY
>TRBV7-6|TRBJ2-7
ARNLMGTLLSYEQY
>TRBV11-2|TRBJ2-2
ASSLSGLTGELF
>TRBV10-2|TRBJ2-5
ASPVSRGQDCRETQY
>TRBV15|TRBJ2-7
ATSRGTGGYFEQY
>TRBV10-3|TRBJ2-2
AISAREANTGELF
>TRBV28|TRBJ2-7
ASSLRAASYEQY
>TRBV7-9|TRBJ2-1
ASSGPSYNEQF
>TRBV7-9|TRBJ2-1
ASSVTSGTNEQF
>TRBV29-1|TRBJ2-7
SVDVTGAYEQY
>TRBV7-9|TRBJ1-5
ASSPSPRGQPQH
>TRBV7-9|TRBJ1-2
ASSSTSVQGSNYGYT
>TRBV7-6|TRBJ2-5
ASSPRLAGLWQETQY
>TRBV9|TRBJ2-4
ASSSRQGPRGKNIQY